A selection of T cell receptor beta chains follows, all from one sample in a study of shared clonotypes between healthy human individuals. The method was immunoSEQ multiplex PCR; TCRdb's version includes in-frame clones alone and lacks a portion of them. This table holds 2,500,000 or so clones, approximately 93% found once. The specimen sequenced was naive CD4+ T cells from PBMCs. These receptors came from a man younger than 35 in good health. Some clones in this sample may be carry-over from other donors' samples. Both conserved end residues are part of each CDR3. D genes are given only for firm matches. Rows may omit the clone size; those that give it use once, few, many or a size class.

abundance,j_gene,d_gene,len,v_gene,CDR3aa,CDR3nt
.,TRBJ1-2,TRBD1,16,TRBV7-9,CASSFTPGQGKSSYTF,TGTGCCAGCAGCTTCACCCCGGGACAGGGAAAGAGTAGCTACACCTTC
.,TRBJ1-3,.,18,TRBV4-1,CASSQEGHRPPSGNTIYF,TGCGCCAGCAGCCAAGAAGGACATCGACCCCCCTCTGGAAACACCATATATTTT
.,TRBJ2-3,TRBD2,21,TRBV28,CASSFRLGSGRATSSTDTQYF,TGTGCCAGCAGTTTTAGGCTTGGTAGCGGGAGGGCAACCTCTAGCACAGATACGCAGTATTTT
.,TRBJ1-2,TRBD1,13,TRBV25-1,CASSDAGGGGYTF,TGTGCCAGCAGTGACGCAGGGGGCGGTGGCTACACCTTC
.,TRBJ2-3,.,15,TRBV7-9,CASTSQGGSTDTQYF,TGTGCCAGCACCTCTCAGGGGGGTAGCACAGATACGCAGTATTTT
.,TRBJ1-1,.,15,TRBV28,CASSWGRRGGTEAFF,TGTGCCAGCAGTTGGGGGAGGCGAGGCGGGACTGAAGCTTTCTTT
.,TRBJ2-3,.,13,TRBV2,CASRTKDTDTQYF,TGTGCCAGCAGAACGAAAGACACAGATACGCAGTATTTT
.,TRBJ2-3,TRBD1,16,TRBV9,CASSLIGQGGTDTQYF,TGTGCCAGCAGCCTGATTGGACAGGGCGGCACAGATACGCAGTATTTT
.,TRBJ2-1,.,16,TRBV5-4,CASSLEARRAGNEQFF,TGTGCCAGCAGCTTGGAGGCGCGGAGGGCCGGTAATGAGCAGTTCTTC
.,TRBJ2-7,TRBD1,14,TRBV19,CASSHDRGHGEQYF,TGTGCCAGTAGTCACGACAGGGGGCACGGCGAGCAGTACTTC
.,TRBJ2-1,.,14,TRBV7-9,CASSLAGGGHEQFF,TGTGCCAGCAGCTTAGCGGGAGGGGGCCATGAGCAGTTCTTC
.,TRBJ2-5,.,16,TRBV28,CASSSRSEGGRGAQYF,TGTGCCAGCAGCTCACGAAGCGAGGGGGGTCGGGGGGCCCAGTACTTC
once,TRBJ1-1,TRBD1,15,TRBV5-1,CASSRQGAGDTEAFF,TGCGCCAGCAGCCGGCAGGGGGCCGGTGACACTGAAGCTTTCTTT
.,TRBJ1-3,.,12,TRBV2,CASSDRGNTIYF,TGTGCCAGCAGTGACCGCGGAAACACCATATATTTT
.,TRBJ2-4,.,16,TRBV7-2,CASSPTGPTAGNIQYF,TGTGCCAGCAGTCCTACCGGGCCCACCGCGGGGAACATTCAGTACTTC
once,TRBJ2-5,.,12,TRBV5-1,CASSLEAETQYF,TGCGCCAGCAGCTTGGAGGCGGAGACCCAGTACTTC
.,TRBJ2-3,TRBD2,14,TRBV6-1,CATMGGTRADTQYF,TGTGCCACCATGGGGGGGACGCGGGCAGATACGCAGTATTTT
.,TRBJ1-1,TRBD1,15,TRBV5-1,CASSGQGVGIAEAFF,TGCGCCAGCAGCGGACAGGGCGTCGGGATTGCTGAAGCTTTCTTT